These 28 T cell receptor beta chains originate from one sample sequenced in a study of siplizumab effects on memory and regulatory T cells. Only in-frame clones appear in the TCRdb table, and some are missing; sequencing was by immunoSEQ multiplex PCR. The top ten hold 1.3% of the sample, which has under 140,000 clones, roughly 92% seen once. Input material: CD4+ T cells sorted from blood. Every receptor here comes from a human donor in good health.

This chain connects TRBV5-1 to TRBJ2-3; 7 bases agree with TRBD1. Germline-derived CDR1 and CDR2 are SGHRS and YFSETQ. V shed 4 bases and J 4 bases; nucleotides not matched to a gene: 6. CDR3 length: 14 amino acids. As DNA, the CDR3 is TGCGCCAGCAGCCGGGACAGTTACGCAGATACGCAGTATTTT. Protein sequence: CASSRDSYADTQYF.

This clone was recorded only once. The gene calls are TRBV9 and TRBJ2-5; D gene uncertain. CDR1 is SGDLS, CDR2 YYNGEE, per germline. V was pared by 0 bases and J by 1 base, with 1 base between. This CDR3 is built from 12 residues. This chain's CDR3 is CASSVAQETQYF. As DNA, the CDR3 is TGTGCCAGCAGCGTAGCCCAAGAGACCCAGTACTTC.

The chain uses TRBV5-1 and TRBJ2-5; TRBD1 is a possible D gene (5 bases). V was shortened by 5 bases and J by 4 bases, with 9 bases between the two germline ends. CDR3 length: 12 residues. Germline CDR1 SGHRS, CDR2 YFSETQ. CDR3 coding DNA: TGCGCCAGCAGGGACACGGGAGAGACCCAGTACTTC. Its protein is CASRDTGETQYF.

The chain recombines TRBV2 with TRBJ1-6, with unresolved D. Germline CDR1 SNHLY, CDR2 FYNNEI. V was cut by 2 bases and J by 4 bases, with 6 bases left in between. This CDR3 contains 14 residues. CDR3 sequence: CASSELQYNSPLHF. The CDR3 DNA sequence: TGTGCCAGCAGTGAACTACAGTATAATTCACCCCTCCACTTT. Using reference TRBV2 and TRBJ1-6 for the parts outside the CDR3, the full variable domain is EPEVTQTPSHQVTQMGQEVILRCVPISNHLYFYWYRQILGQKVEFLVSFYNNEISEKSEIFDDQFSVERPDGSNFTLKIRSTKLEDSAMYFCASSELQYNSPLHFGNGTRLTVT.

The chain carries TRBV19 and TRBJ1-3, with D unclear. Trimming cost V 8 bases and J 2 bases, with 10 bases left between them. The CDR3 covers 13 residues. CDR1 is LNHDA, CDR2 SQIVND, per germline (reference sequence). CDR3 amino acids: CASWRAPGNTIYF. For the CDR3, the DNA is TGTGCCAGTTGGCGCGCGCCTGGAAACACCATATATTTT.

J is TRBJ1-1 and V is TRBV13; no reliable D call. The V and J ends lost 7 bases and 0 bases respectively, with 15 bases between them. CDR1 is PRHDT, CDR2 FYEKMQ, per germline (reference sequence). This CDR3 comprises 15 residues. CDR3 sequence (DNA): TGTGCCAGCACGAGGAACGGGCTTATGAACACTGAAGCTTTCTTT. Translated, it gives CASTRNGLMNTEAFF.

CDR3 in amino acids: CASSLTRSPLNEQFF. CDR3 DNA sequence: TGTGCCAGCAGCTTAACCAGATCCCCACTCAATGAGCAGTTCTTC. The chain is built from TRBV7-3 and TRBJ2-1; D is unresolved. The CDR3 is 15 residues long. The ends were cut back, 0 bases at V and 6 bases at J, with 12 bases in the middle. Germline CDR1 and CDR2: SGHTA and FQGTGA.

The CDR3 DNA reads TGCGCCAGCAGCTTGGCCGGCAGCGGATACTACAATGAGCAGTTCTTC. Residues: CASSLAGSGYYNEQFF. The chain is built from TRBV5-1 and TRBJ2-1; maybe TRBD2 (5 bases). V lost 0 bases, J lost 3 bases, and 13 bases lay in between. This CDR3 comprises 16 residues. Germline V gene sequence: CDR1 SGHRS, CDR2 YFSETQ.

The V and J genes are TRBV28 and TRBJ1-1, with TRBD1 identical over 9 bases. The CDR3 loop spans 15 amino acids. Germline loops: CDR1 MDHEN, CDR2 SYDVKM. Trimming removed 9 bases from V and 1 base from J; junction bases left unmatched: 9. CDR3 loop: CASRGQGRGNTEAFF. The CDR3 coding sequence is TGTGCCAGTAGGGGACAGGGACGCGGGAACACTGAAGCTTTCTTT.

The chain uses TRBV4-1 and TRBJ1-3; unclear D gene. Trimming shortened V by 4 bases and J by 0 bases, and 7 bases separated the two germline ends. This CDR3 region has 14 residues. Germline lookup yields CDR1 MGHRA and CDR2 YSYEKL. This chain's CDR3 is CASSPPYSGNTIYF. Here the CDR3 DNA reads TGCGCCAGCAGCCCCCCATACTCTGGAAACACCATATATTTT.

The chain couples TRBV13 to TRBJ2-7; TRBD1 is a possible D gene (6 bases). Germline CDR1 reads PRHDT; CDR2 reads FYEKMQ (reference sequence). V dropped 8 bases and J dropped 2 bases, with 13 bases sitting between them. This CDR3 spans 13 amino acids. The CDR3 spells CASSGQKAYEQYF. Here the CDR3 DNA reads TGTGCCAGCTCGGGACAAAAAGCCTACGAGCAGTACTTC.

This chain uses TRBV2 with TRBJ2-7; unclear D gene. Germline loops: CDR1 SNHLY, CDR2 FYNNEI. The CDR3 has 15 amino acids. Trimming removed 3 bases at V and 6 bases at J, with 18 bases between. Here the CDR3 DNA reads TGTGCCAGCAGTGAGGACCGATTATCAAGGCGCGAGCAGTACTTC. This codes for CASSEDRLSRREQYF. Together with reference TRBV2 and TRBJ2-7, the CDR3 gives the full variable domain: EPEVTQTPSHQVTQMGQEVILRCVPISNHLYFYWYRQILGQKVEFLVSFYNNEISEKSEIFDDQFSVERPDGSNFTLKIRSTKLEDSAMYFCASSEDRLSRREQYFGPGTRLTVT.

The genes are TRBV29-1 and TRBJ1-1; the D is unclear. The germline CDR1 and CDR2 sequences are SQVTM and ANQGSEA. The CDR3 runs 14 residues. With 5 bases removed from V and 5 bases from J, the gap between germline ends came to 18 bases. In DNA form, the CDR3 reads TGCAGCGTTCCTTCCAGGATTCGCGGGACTGAAGCTTTCTTT. Translating it yields CSVPSRIRGTEAFF.

The CDR3 protein is CASTEGYGYTF. CDR3 DNA sequence: TGTGCCAGCACGGAAGGGTATGGCTACACCTTC. This chain links TRBV2 with TRBJ1-2, with no clear D. The CDR3 contains 11 residues. The germline V gene encodes CDR1 SNHLY and CDR2 FYNNEI. The V end was cut by 7 bases, the J end by 5 bases, with 8 bases between. Combining the CDR3 with reference TRBV2 and TRBJ1-2 gives the whole variable domain EPEVTQTPSHQVTQMGQEVILRCVPISNHLYFYWYRQILGQKVEFLVSFYNNEISEKSEIFDDQFSVERPDGSNFTLKIRSTKLEDSAMYFCASTEGYGYTFGSGTRLTVV.

The chain has TRBV6-1 and TRBJ2-1, with TRBD1 matching 9 bases. The CDR3 consists of 14 residues. The J segment lost 11 bases and the V segment lost 7 bases, leaving 12 bases of the junction unmatched. Germline loops: CDR1 MNHNS, CDR2 SASEGT. The CDR3 reads CASTRDRADQQQFF. The CDR3 DNA is TGTGCCAGCACTCGGGACAGGGCCGATCAGCAGCAGTTCTTC.

This clone appeared a single time. The V call is TRBV5-1, the J call TRBJ2-1, with 7 bases lining up with TRBD1. Germline values: CDR1 SGHRS, CDR2 YFSETQ. The CDR3 runs to 15 residues. Germline trimming cut 8 bases from V and 2 bases from J; bases unmatched to any gene: 10. The CDR3 sequence: CASTQGLSAYNEQFF. CDR3 in DNA: TGCGCCAGTACACAGGGGTTATCTGCCTACAATGAGCAGTTCTTC.

In its sample, this clone was seen a few times. This chain uses TRBV6-5 with TRBJ1-4; D not certain. Germline-derived CDR1 and CDR2 are MNHEY and SVGAGI. This CDR3 region has 14 residues. V lost 6 bases and J 7 bases, leaving 15 bases between the germline ends. This CDR3 reads CASSTMVGSEKLFF. Written as DNA, the CDR3 is TGTGCCAGCAGCACTATGGTGGGGAGTGAAAAACTGTTTTTT.

The J gene is TRBJ1-1, the V gene TRBV29-1, with no clear D. Germline CDR1 reads SQVTM; CDR2 reads ANQGSEA. Trimming removed 8 bases from V and 1 base from J, with 17 bases in between. The CDR3 loop spans 14 amino acids. The CDR3 loop is CSFGRRPPNTEAFF. The CDR3 nucleotides read TGCAGCTTCGGACGGCGCCCCCCGAACACTGAAGCTTTCTTT.

For the CDR3, the DNA is TGCGCCAGCAGCTCAAACCGGGCCACCTCCTACGAGCAGTACTTC. Residues: CASSSNRATSYEQYF. The chain is built from TRBV5-1 and TRBJ2-7; unclear D gene. With 3 bases removed from V and 0 bases from J, the gap between germline ends came to 13 bases. The CDR3 totals 15 residues. The germline V gene encodes CDR1 SGHRS and CDR2 YFSETQ.

CDR3 coding DNA: TGTGCCATCAGGGGGACAGGGCAGCTCGAGCAGTACTTC. This codes for CAIRGTGQLEQYF. V and J are TRBV10-3 and TRBJ2-7; 9 bases line up with TRBD1. The CDR3 is 13 residues long. Trimming at V came to 6 bases and at J to 6 bases, leaving 6 bases not matched to a gene. The germline V gene encodes CDR1 ENHRY and CDR2 SYGVKD.

The chain carries TRBV19 and TRBJ2-1, with 7 bases fitting TRBD1. Germline CDR1 LNHDA, CDR2 SQIVND (reference sequence). This CDR3 has 15 amino acids. V dropped 5 bases and J dropped 8; count of bases not matched to a gene: 12. CDR3 sequence: CASSLMAGGVYEQFF. The CDR3 DNA is TGTGCCAGTAGTCTGATGGCAGGGGGTGTCTATGAGCAGTTCTTC.

V usage is TRBV6-6 and J usage is TRBJ2-6; 7 bases are a match to TRBD2. The V segment lost 7 bases and the J segment 2 bases; nucleotides outside the gene matches: 5. Looked up from germline, CDR1 is MNHNY and CDR2 is SVGAGI (reference sequence). The CDR3 is 15 amino acids. CDR3 coding DNA: TGTGCCAGCAATCGGGGGGTTGCTGGGGCCAACGTCCTGACTTTC. It is translated as CASNRGVAGANVLTF.

The sample holds one count of this clone. The rearrangement uses TRBV11-1 and TRBJ2-5; D unclear. Trimming took off 3 bases at V and 5 bases at J, with 13 bases between the two ends. Germline CDR1 SGHAT, CDR2 FQDESV (reference sequence). CDR3 length equals 14 residues. The CDR3 bases are TGTGCCAGCAGCTTTCGCGCAGGCAGTGAGACCCAGTACTTC. Its protein is CASSFRAGSETQYF. Drawing the rest from reference TRBV11-1 and TRBJ2-5, the complete variable domain is EAEVAQSPRYKITEKSQAVAFWCDPISGHATLYWYRQILGQGPELLVQFQDESVVDDSQLPKDRFSAERLKGVDSTLKIQPAELGDSAMYLCASSFRAGSETQYFGPGTRLLVL.

The V gene is TRBV5-4, the J gene TRBJ1-5; TRBD1 matches 7 bases. V was clipped by 3 bases and J by 5 bases; unmatched bases: 5. The CDR3 spans 14 residues. Germline CDR1 is SGHNT and CDR2 is YYREEE (reference sequence). CDR3 DNA: TGTGCCAGCAGCTGGGACAGACCCGATCAGCCCCAGCATTTT. This sequence encodes CASSWDRPDQPQHF.

This chain connects TRBV4-1 to TRBJ1-2, with TRBD1 matching over 8 bases. Trimming removed 0 bases from V and 5 bases from J; junction bases left unmatched: 5. Germline V gene sequence: CDR1 MGHRA, CDR2 YSYEKL. This CDR3 comprises 15 residues. CDR3: CASSQEGQGDYGYTF. CDR3 nucleotides: TGCGCCAGCAGCCAAGAAGGACAGGGTGATTATGGCTACACCTTC.

A word on this clone: The junction does not match germline at one end; this may be a read error. This sequence joins TRBV7-7 and TRBJ2-5; D might be TRBD1 (6 bases). Looked up from germline, CDR1 is SSHAT and CDR2 is FNYEAQ (reference sequence). The CDR3 totals 13 residues. In DNA, the CDR3 is TGTGCTAGCAGCGTGGGACAAGGGAAGACCCAGTACTTC. As protein: CASSVGQGKTQYF.

CDR3 DNA: TGTGCCAGCAGCTTAGTGGGTGGGGGAGTAGCCAAAAACATTCAGTACTTC. Translation: CASSLVGGGVAKNIQYF. The chain links TRBV7-8 to TRBJ2-4; D is possibly TRBD1 or TRBD2 (5 bases each). CDR1 SGHVS and CDR2 FQNEAQ come from the germline V gene. Trimming left V 1 base short and J 0 bases short, with 13 bases between. The CDR3 has 17 residues. Together with reference TRBV7-8 and TRBJ2-4, the CDR3 gives the full variable domain: GAGVSQSPRYKVAKRGQDVALRCDPISGHVSLFWYQQALGQGPEFLTYFQNEAQLDKSGLPSDRFFAERPEGSVSTLKIQRTQQEDSAVYLCASSLVGGGVAKNIQYFGAGTRLSVL.

The chain has TRBV29-1 and TRBJ2-7; TRBD2 matches 9 bases. The CDR3 runs to 13 residues. Germline assignment: CDR1 SQVTM and CDR2 ANQGSEA. J lost 7 bases, V lost 4 bases, and 8 bases had no gene match. The chain's CDR3 is CSVGAGGPLEQYF. The CDR3 DNA is TGCAGCGTTGGGGCGGGAGGGCCTTTAGAGCAGTACTTC.